Below, 24 T cell receptor beta chains from the same sample are listed, as sequenced in a study of tumor and adjacent non-tumor tissue in lung cancer. The library came from three nested PCR rounds adapted from ARM-PCR protocols. TCRdb reprocessed the multiplex PCR reads with MiXCR, giving one entry per CDR3 protein. The sample includes around 120,000 distinct CDR3 sequences, approximately 66% seen only once; the top ten take about 13%. This sample's RNA came from whole unsorted tissue. Sequencing was done on a sample of lung tumor tissue. Source of these receptors: a man between 25 and 39 years old with non-small cell lung cancer.

Note on this clonotype: The junction and the germline gene differ at one end; a read error may be behind it. The rearrangement links TRBV5-5 to TRBJ1-5; 7 bases are a match to TRBD1. There are 16 residues in the CDR3. Germline V gene sequence: CDR1 SGHKS, CDR2 YYEKEE (reference sequence). Written as DNA, the CDR3 is TGTGCCACCAGCTACTTAGGACAGGAAGGGAATCAGCCCCAGCATTTT. Translated, it gives CATSYLGQEGNQPQHF.

In the case of this clonotype: At one boundary the junction diverges from the germline segment, which might be a read error. The rearrangement links TRBV20-1 to TRBJ2-1, with 8 bases lining up with TRBD2. This CDR3 comprises 14 residues. Germline-derived CDR1 and CDR2 are DFQATT and SNEGSKA (reference sequence). CDR3 nucleotides: TGCAGTGCTAGTGTAGCGGGGTCCTATAATGAGCAGTTCTTC. It yields the protein CSASVAGSYNEQFF.

Note on this clonotype: This may arise from a read error, as a much more abundant clone is one base away. V usage is TRBV6-5 and J usage is TRBJ1-2; D is possibly TRBD1 (5 bases). Trimming left V 8 bases short and J 10 bases short, with 14 bases between. Germline V lookup: CDR1 MNHEY, CDR2 SVGAGI. CDR3 length equals 11 residues. This chain's CDR3 is CASGGWGDYTF. CDR3 coding DNA: TGTGCCAGCGGGGGGTGGGGTGACTACACCTTC.

Details on this clonotype: This may be a read error, as it is one base from a much larger clone. The chain couples TRBV20-1 to TRBJ2-3, with 11 bases fitting TRBD2. The V and J ends lost 5 bases and 3 bases, in that order; junction bases with no gene match: 10. Per the germline V gene, CDR1 is DFQATT and CDR2 is SNEGSKA (reference sequence). The CDR3 sequence is 16 residues long. CDR3 sequence: CSASRTSGRGTDTQYF. In nucleotides, the CDR3 is TGCAGTGCTTCCCGAACTAGCGGGAGAGGGACAGATACGCAGTATTTT.

The CDR3 reads CASSLRLTSSYEQYV. The CDR3 region has the DNA TGTGCCAGTAGTTTGAGGTTGACTAGCTCCTACGAGCAGTACGTC. This sequence joins TRBV12-3 or TRBV12-4 and TRBJ2-7, with D perhaps matching TRBD2 (6 bases). This CDR3 has 15 residues.

V and J are TRBV30 and TRBJ1-2; D call uncertain. V was pared by 7 bases and J by 8 bases, with 17 bases between. The CDR3 loop spans 12 amino acids. Germline assignment: CDR1 GTSNPN and CDR2 SVGIG (reference sequence). The CDR3 nucleotides read TGTGCCTACAACTCGGGGTTTGGGGGCTACACCTTC. Translated, it gives CAYNSGFGGYTF.

Comments on this clonotype: A clone one base away is much larger, so this may be a read error. The chain combines TRBV6-2 or TRBV6-3 with TRBJ2-2, with TRBD1 matching 9 bases. The CDR3 covers 14 residues. Germline assignment: CDR1 MNHEY and CDR2 SVGEGT. The CDR3 sequence: CTSRKGTGPGELFF. Here the CDR3 DNA reads TGTACCAGCAGAAAAGGGACAGGGCCCGGGGAGCTGTTTTTT.

Concerning this clonotype: A read error is likely, as this CDR3 ends without the conserved phenylalanine or tryptophan. The rearrangement joins TRBV6-5 to TRBJ1-2, with 10 bases identical to TRBD1. CDR1 is MNHEY and CDR2 is SVGAGI in the germline V gene. CDR3 length: 15 amino acids. Losses at the gene ends were 3 bases for V and 5 bases for J; bases not matched to a gene: 6. The CDR3 is CASSYTTGGKYGYTI. CDR3 nucleotide sequence: TGTGCCAGCAGTTATACGACAGGGGGCAAGTATGGCTACACCATC.

J is TRBJ1-3 and V is TRBV11-2, with no clear D. Germline loops: CDR1 SGHAT, CDR2 FQNNGV. Trimming took off 4 bases at V and 10 bases at J, with 11 bases between the two ends. The CDR3 spans 12 residues. The CDR3 region is CASSSERSTIYF. In nucleotides, the CDR3 is TGTGCCAGCAGCTCAGAGCGGTCTACCATATATTTT.

To note about this clonotype: A junction boundary mismatches the germline segment, possibly from a read error. The chain is built from TRBV12-5 and TRBJ2-1; D may be TRBD2 (6 bases). The germline gives CDR1 LGHNT, CDR2 FRNRAP. The CDR3 runs to 17 residues. The CDR3 protein is CVSGLVLAGLSYNEQFF. CDR3 DNA: TGTGTTAGTGGTTTGGTACTGGCGGGATTATCCTACAATGAGCAGTTCTTC.

This clonotype has ten or more counts. The chain employs TRBV6-1 and TRBJ2-5; D is unclear. Germline CDR1 MNHNS, CDR2 SASEGT. The CDR3 loop spans 12 amino acids. Trimming took 0 bases from V and 5 from J, leaving 4 bases between them. Written as DNA, the CDR3 is TGTGCCAGCAGTGAAGCTTTGGAGACCCAGTACTTC. Translation gives CASSEALETQYF.

With respect to this clonotype: The junction departs from germline at one end; a sequencing error may be responsible. The chain carries TRBV6-1 and TRBJ2-7, with D perhaps matching TRBD1 (5 bases). The CDR3 is 11 amino acids. Germline V CDR1 and CDR2: MNHNS, SASEGT. The CDR3 is CASSRSDRQYF. CDR3 sequence (DNA): TGTGCTAGCAGCAGGTCAGACAGGCAGTACTTC.

The sample holds a few counts of this clonotype. J is TRBJ2-3 and V is TRBV5-6; 12 nucleotides agree with TRBD2. Germline trimming cut 0 bases from V and 0 bases from J; bases unmatched to any gene: 8. CDR1 is SGHDT, CDR2 YYEEEE, per germline. The CDR3 runs to 19 residues. The CDR3 region has the DNA TGTGCCAGCAGCTTGGCCGGGACTAGCGGGCATACTAGCACAGATACGCAGTATTTT. It translates to CASSLAGTSGHTSTDTQYF.

This clonotype has at least ten counts. The chain joins TRBV20-1 to TRBJ2-1; D possibly uses TRBD1 or TRBD2 (6 bases each). V was clipped by 6 bases and J by 7 bases, with 25 bases between them. The germline V gene has CDR1 DFQATT and CDR2 SNEGSKA (reference sequence). This CDR3 has 16 residues. CDR3 nucleotides: TGCAGTGCCTACGACAAAGCCGGGGGCTGGGGTAATGAGCAGTTCTTC. This encodes CSAYDKAGGWGNEQFF.

About this clonotype: A single base separates this from a much larger clone, so it may be a read error. The CDR3 carries no conserved terminal phenylalanine or tryptophan, so it likely arises from a read error. This sequence joins TRBV6-1 and TRBJ2-5, with 7 bases identical to TRBD2. Per germline, CDR1 MNHNS and CDR2 SASEGT. The CDR3 is 15 amino acids. V trimming: 5 bases; J trimming: 4 bases; junction bases outside the gene matches: 10. DNA of the CDR3: TGTGCCAGCAGTTACCAGGGAGGGATGGCAGAGACCCAGTACTTG. Protein: CASSYQGGMAETQYL.

CDR3 residues: CASSGWRWGSRGYTF. The DNA for the CDR3 is TGTGCCAGCAGTGGGTGGAGGTGGGGCAGCCGGGGCTACACCTTC. The V gene is TRBV12-3 or TRBV12-4, the J gene TRBJ1-2; weak D call: TRBD1 (5 bases). This CDR3 spans 15 amino acids. V lost 5 bases and J 8 bases, leaving 21 bases between the germline ends.

With regard to this clonotype: The junction shows a germline mismatch at one end, possibly a read error. The chain employs TRBV20-1 and TRBJ2-4; 8 nucleotides line up with TRBD1. The length of the CDR3 is 16 residues. Germline V gives CDR1 DFQATT, CDR2 SNEGSKA (reference sequence). The CDR3 region is CSPRVQGASAKNIQYF. CDR3 nucleotides: TGCAGTCCTAGAGTTCAGGGGGCGTCAGCCAAAAACATCCAGTACTTC.

This sequence joins TRBV11-2 and TRBJ1-3; perhaps TRBD1 as D (5 bases). The germline V gene has CDR1 SGHAT and CDR2 FQNNGV. This CDR3 is built from 16 residues. DNA of the CDR3: TGTACTAGCAGCTTAGATATGGGACCCTCTGGAAACACCATATATTTT. This sequence encodes CTSSLDMGPSGNTIYF.

With respect to this clonotype: At one boundary the junction diverges from the germline segment, which might be a read error. This rearrangement joins TRBV6-4 to TRBJ2-1, with D perhaps matching TRBD1 (6 bases). The CDR3 runs 13 residues. The germline gives CDR1 MRHNA, CDR2 SNTAGT. CDR3 DNA: TGTGCCAGTAGTGAGGGGGAGCACAATGAGCAGTTCTTC. Translating it yields CASSEGEHNEQFF.

Note on this clonotype: A junction boundary mismatches the germline segment, possibly from a read error. This chain uses TRBV11-2 with TRBJ2-5, with TRBD2 matching 8 bases. This CDR3 comprises 15 residues. Germline values: CDR1 SGHAT, CDR2 FQNNGV. The CDR3 nucleotides are TGTGCCAGCGGCTTAGATACGGGGGGGGAAGAGACCCAGTACTTC. It translates to CASGLDTGGEETQYF.

Concerning this clonotype itself: A single base separates this from a much larger clone, so it may be a read error. This chain links TRBV6-5 with TRBJ2-7; D ambiguous. Germline CDR1 and CDR2: MNHEY and SVGAGI. The length of the CDR3 is 15 residues. Deletions cut 4 bases from V and 0 bases from J, with 13 bases between. CDR3 residues: CASSFSEVGSYEQYF. The CDR3 coding sequence is TGTGCCAGCAGTTTCTCTGAGGTGGGCTCCTACGAGCAGTACTTC.

This clonotype has a single count. For the CDR3, the DNA is TGCGCCAGCAGCCAAGATCCGAAGGAAAGGACCCAGTACTTC. Translated: CASSQDPKERTQYF. This chain joins TRBV4-1 and TRBJ2-5; D gene ambiguous. V was pared by 0 bases and J by 7 bases, with 12 bases between. This CDR3 region has 14 residues. CDR1 and CDR2 from the germline V gene are MGHRA and YSYEKL.

This chain joins TRBV20-1 and TRBJ2-7, with D maybe TRBD1 (6 bases). Germline V gives CDR1 DFQATT, CDR2 SNEGSKA (reference sequence). The CDR3 is 15 residues long. Trimming removed 5 bases from V and 4 bases from J, with 21 bases in between. This CDR3 is CSALGHEQGQYEQYF. The CDR3 region has the DNA TGCAGTGCTCTAGGACATGAGCAGGGGCAATACGAGCAGTACTTC.

Concerning this clonotype: Germline is not matched at one junction end, which may reflect a read error. V gene TRBV5-5 combines with J gene TRBJ1-1; D is unresolved. Germline-derived CDR1 and CDR2 are SGHKS and YYEKEE (reference sequence). The CDR3 runs 14 residues. The CDR3, as DNA: TGTGCCAGCAGCTTGGGTCTGGTGGACGCTGAGGCTTTCTTT. Amino acids: CASSLGLVDAEAFF. The full variable domain, its missing parts supplied by reference TRBV5-5 and TRBJ1-1, is DAGVTQSPTHLIKTRGQQVTLRCSPISGHKSVSWYQQVLGQGPQFIFQYYEKEERGRGNFPDRFSARQFPNYSSELNVNALLLGDSALYLCASSLGLVDAEAFFGQGTRLTVV.